This entry describes one T cell receptor beta chain. This record comes from a study of blood T cell repertoires in COVID-19. Study summary: Acute and convalescent COVID-19 specimens originated in the United States, Italy and Spain.

The CDR3 contains 16 residues. V was pared by 0 bases and J by 0 bases, with 5 bases of the junction left unmatched. The germline CDR1 and CDR2 sequences are MNHEY and SVGAGI. Original processing methods: Cell counts per sample came from amplifying reference gene primers. Measured with immunoSEQ multiplex PCR; TCRdb has only the in-frame clones, and not every one. That table is the source of V, J and clone size, and D and trimming were worked out from the DNA. Here the sample spans roughly 120,000 clones, less than 85% being singletons. What was sequenced was peripheral blood. This sequence joins TRBV6-5 and TRBJ2-7, with TRBD1 identical over 7 bases. This receptor was taken from a woman aged 80 or over with acute or convalescent COVID-19. The CDR3 sequence: CASSYSRQGYSYEQYF. Here the CDR3 DNA reads TGTGCCAGCAGTTACTCGCGACAGGGCTACTCCTACGAGCAGTACTTC.